Sequencing of this T cell receptor (beta chain) was carried out in a study of vaccination and CD4 T cells after COVID-19. Study at large: Sampling post-COVID took place a median 101 days after diagnosis (range 35 to 161). Overlapping spike peptides of SARS-CoV-2, HCoV-NL63, HCoV-OC43 and HCoV-229E stimulated the cells.

The assay that was used to sequence DNA from cultured CD4+ T cells was the Oncomine TCR Beta short-read assay. MiXCR, run by TCRdb on the PCR reads, gives a single entry per CDR3 protein. The sample records over 15,000 distinct CDR3 sequences, around 29% being singletons. Treatment given: roughly ten-day PBMC culture with coronavirus spike peptide pools or control peptides (ViraFEST assay). The CDR3 has 15 residues. The germline CDR1 and CDR2 sequences are SEHNR and FQNEAQ (reference sequence). A remark on this clonotype: Its antigen remains unknown. A junction end diverges from the germline sequence, so it may reflect a read error.

Study results and caveats: A comparatively limited set of convalescent patients was examined, with no early post-infection timepoints. Detection of a median about 86% of reactive clones in convalescent patients was confined to the period after vaccination.

This TCR was sampled from a human donor with COVID-19. The chain combines TRBV7-9 with TRBJ1-2; D gene unclear. The sequenced material came from cultured CD4+ T cells from blood. The CDR3 DNA follows: TGCGCCAGCAGCCAATACAGTAGGAGTAACTATGGCCACACCTTC. As protein: CASSQYSRSNYGHTF.